These 28 T cell receptor beta chains were all obtained from the same sample, sequenced in a study of blood T cell repertoires in COVID-19. Using immunoSEQ multiplex PCR, the repertoire was profiled, and TCRdb retains in-frame clones only, with some absent. In the table there are 380,000 or so clones, around nine tenths of which are singletons. The specimen sequenced was peripheral blood. The receptor source for this set is a woman aged 55-75 years with COVID-19, enrolled during active disease.

This clone came up once. This chain joins TRBV5-1 and TRBJ2-1; TRBD2 agrees at 8 bases. Per the germline V gene, CDR1 is SGHRS and CDR2 is YFSETQ. The CDR3 contains 15 residues. J lost 8 bases, V lost 3 bases, and 10 bases had no gene match. The CDR3 DNA reads TGCGCCAGCAGCTCCTCGGTCGGGGGGGCTCATGAGCAGTTCTTC. Its translation is CASSSSVGGAHEQFF.

The genes are TRBV3-1 (or the pseudogene TRBV3-2) and TRBJ2-7; no clear D gene. The V gene lost 4 bases and the J gene lost 7 bases, with 11 bases spanning the gap. This CDR3 comprises 12 residues. The germline V gene encodes CDR1 LGHDT and CDR2 YNNKEL (reference sequence). CDR3: CASSPGLREQYF. As DNA, the CDR3 is TGTGCCAGCAGCCCTGGATTGAGGGAGCAGTACTTC.

The V gene is TRBV5-1, the J gene TRBJ2-7, with no clear D. The ends were cut back, 0 bases at V and 0 bases at J, with 7 bases in the middle. The germline V gene encodes CDR1 SGHRS and CDR2 YFSETQ. This CDR3 is 14 amino acids long. The DNA for the CDR3 is TGCGCCAGCAGCTTGGCCTCGAGCTCCTACGAGCAGTACTTC. Its protein is CASSLASSSYEQYF.

The V gene is TRBV6-5, the J gene TRBJ1-2, with 9 nucleotides matching TRBD1. The ends lost 7 bases at V and 6 bases at J; junction bases unmatched: 6. The CDR3 is made up of 13 amino acids. The germline V gene encodes CDR1 MNHEY and CDR2 SVGAGI. CDR3 sequence reads: CASTPGTGHGYTF. The CDR3 nucleotides read TGTGCCAGCACACCTGGGACAGGGCATGGCTACACCTTC.

The J gene is TRBJ2-2, the V gene TRBV18; weak D call: TRBD1 (5 bases). Germline V gene data show CDR1 as KGHSH and CDR2 as LQKENI. V gave up 6 bases and J gave up 2 bases, with 10 bases separating them. The CDR3 consists of 14 residues. The CDR3 protein is CASSADTNTGELFF. CDR3 DNA: TGTGCCAGCTCGGCGGACACAAACACCGGGGAGCTGTTTTTT.

V gene TRBV7-8 combines with J gene TRBJ1-4; perhaps TRBD1 as D (6 bases). Between the trimmed V and J ends, which lost 5 bases and 0 bases, there was a span of 13 bases. CDR1 is SGHVS, CDR2 FQNEAQ, per germline. The length of the CDR3 is 16 residues. The CDR3 spells CASSPIGTTTNEKLFF. The CDR3 nucleotides read TGTGCCAGCAGCCCTATCGGGACAACAACTAATGAAAAACTGTTTTTT.

This clone was detected once. The V gene is TRBV6-2 or TRBV6-3, the J gene TRBJ2-1; a possible D gene is TRBD2 (6 bases). V lost 3 bases and J lost 4, with 22 bases in between. CDR1 and CDR2 (germline): MNHEY, SVGEGT. There are 18 residues in the CDR3. CDR3 loop: CASSYGRGIRVRYNEQFF. CDR3 nucleotides: TGTGCCAGCAGTTATGGGCGGGGTATTCGAGTTAGGTACAATGAGCAGTTCTTC.

CDR3 bases: TGCGCCAGCAGCCAAGAGTCCGGTTGGGGCTACACCTTC. Translating gives CASSQESGWGYTF. The rearrangement links TRBV4-1 to TRBJ1-2; D gene uncertain. The V gene's germline CDR1 is MGHRA and CDR2 YSYEKL. The CDR3 runs 13 residues. Trimming removed 0 bases at V and 8 bases at J, with 10 bases between.

This clone was seen a single time. The CDR3 nucleotides read TGTGCCAGCAGTGAAAAACAGGGGCTAGGGGACATTCAGTACTTC. It encodes CASSEKQGLGDIQYF. The chain couples TRBV25-1 to TRBJ2-4, with 7 bases that match TRBD1. V lost 2 bases, J lost 8 bases, and 9 bases stayed unmatched. Germline V gene lookup returns CDR1 MGHDK and CDR2 SYGVNS. This CDR3 is 15 amino acids long.

The V gene is TRBV7-8, the J gene TRBJ2-7, with 10 bases matching TRBD2. CDR3 length equals 17 residues. V was pared by 4 bases and J by 3 bases, with 12 bases of the junction left unmatched. CDR1 is SGHVS, CDR2 FQNEAQ, per germline. The CDR3 loop is CASSSPRSTSGFYEQYF. CDR3 DNA sequence: TGTGCCAGCAGCTCCCCAAGATCGACTAGCGGGTTCTACGAGCAGTACTTC.

The chain has TRBV5-8 and TRBJ2-7; D unclear. V dropped 0 bases and J dropped 6 bases, with 4 bases sitting between them. CDR1 is SGHTS and CDR2 is YDEGEE in the germline V gene. There are 11 residues in the CDR3. CDR3 loop: CASSLVAEQYF. The CDR3 DNA is TGTGCCAGCAGCTTGGTGGCCGAGCAGTACTTC.

The gene calls are TRBV5-1 and TRBJ1-3; D unclear. V lost 0 bases to trimming and J lost 2 bases, with 6 bases between them. The CDR3 extends over 14 amino acids. In germline, CDR1 is SGHRS, CDR2 YFSETQ. The CDR3: CASSLGAPGNTIYF. The CDR3 DNA follows: TGCGCCAGCAGCTTGGGGGCGCCTGGAAACACCATATATTTT.

The genes are TRBV7-2 and TRBJ2-2, with TRBD1 identical over 10 bases. Germline assignment: CDR1 SGHTA and CDR2 FQGNSA. After removal of 6 bases from V and 7 bases from J, the junction contained 5 bases not matched to a gene. CDR3 length equals 14 residues. CDR3: CASRPDRGHGELFF. In DNA form, the CDR3 reads TGTGCCAGCAGACCCGACAGGGGGCACGGGGAGCTGTTTTTT.

This clone was seen repeatedly, ten times or more. The chain carries TRBV6-5 and TRBJ1-1; D unclear. The CDR3 totals 14 residues. The V and J ends lost 5 bases and 4 bases respectively, with 14 bases between them. Germline CDR1 is MNHEY and CDR2 is SVGAGI. The CDR3 protein is CASSLLGKGTEAFF. Here the CDR3 DNA reads TGTGCCAGCAGTCTCCTCGGGAAGGGCACTGAAGCTTTCTTT.

V is TRBV5-1 and J is TRBJ2-1, with TRBD1 identical over 9 bases. The length of the CDR3 is 15 residues. Trimming removed 4 bases from V and 5 bases from J; junction bases left unmatched: 7. Germline assignment: CDR1 SGHRS and CDR2 YFSETQ. This CDR3 reads CASSPPGQGNNEQFF. The CDR3 coding sequence is TGCGCCAGCAGCCCACCGGGACAGGGCAACAATGAGCAGTTCTTC.

Turning to this clone: At the DNA level, this CDR3 is encoded by other sequences in the same sample as well. The rearrangement links TRBV7-2 to TRBJ1-1; 9 positions match TRBD1. CDR1 is SGHTA and CDR2 is FQGNSA in the germline V gene. The CDR3 length is 13 residues. Trimming took 5 bases from V and 6 from J; bases not matched to a gene: 4. In DNA, the CDR3 is TGTGCCAGCAGCCCACAGGGGGCATCTGAAGCTTTCTTT. Its protein is CASSPQGASEAFF.

This clone was seen once. This chain joins TRBV29-1 and TRBJ1-1; 7 bases agree with TRBD1. CDR3 length: 14 residues. The germline V gene encodes CDR1 SQVTM and CDR2 ANQGSEA. V trimming: 7 bases; J trimming: 3 bases; junction bases outside the gene matches: 11. DNA for the CDR3: TGCAGCGGGGGTTTTACAGGGGAGCACACTGAAGCTTTCTTT. It is translated as CSGGFTGEHTEAFF.

The J gene is TRBJ2-5, the V gene TRBV20-1; D possibly corresponds to TRBD2 (6 bases). The V gene's germline CDR1 is DFQATT and CDR2 SNEGSKA (reference sequence). This CDR3 contains 13 residues. The V end was cut by 3 bases, the J end by 1 base, with 9 bases between. The CDR3 sequence: CSASLAIQETQYF. In DNA, the CDR3 is TGCAGTGCTAGTCTAGCGATCCAAGAGACCCAGTACTTC.

V gene TRBV5-1 combines with J gene TRBJ2-1, with TRBD2 identical over 7 bases. This CDR3 has 16 residues. Germline V gene lookup returns CDR1 SGHRS and CDR2 YFSETQ. V lost 3 bases and J lost 0; bases outside the gene matches: 6. CDR3 nucleotide sequence: TGCGCCAGCAGCTCAACCCTAGCGGACTCCTACAATGAGCAGTTCTTC. Translation gives CASSSTLADSYNEQFF. The variable domain in full, with the rest retrieved from reference TRBV5-1 and TRBJ2-1, is KAGVTQTPRYLIKTRGQQVTLSCSPISGHRSVSWYQQTPGQGLQFLFEYFSETQRNKGNFPGRFSGRQFSNSRSEMNVSTLELGDSALYLCASSSTLADSYNEQFFGPGTRLTVL.

The rearrangement uses TRBV24-1 and TRBJ1-1; D might be TRBD1 (5 bases). There are 15 residues in the CDR3. Trimming removed 3 bases at V and 3 bases at J, with 13 bases between. Germline lookup yields CDR1 KGHDR and CDR2 SFDVKD. The CDR3 nucleotides read TGTGCCACCAGTGATCATAGGGACTTGGACACTGAAGCTTTCTTT. As protein: CATSDHRDLDTEAFF.

The chain is built from TRBV6-5 and TRBJ1-2; D gene unclear. Germline CDR1 is MNHEY and CDR2 is SVGAGI. The CDR3 is 15 amino acids. The V end lost 6 bases, the J end lost 0 bases, and 14 bases lay between the germline ends. In DNA form, the CDR3 reads TGTGCCAGCAGGACGGGTCAATCAGCTAACTATGGCTACACCTTC. Translating it yields CASRTGQSANYGYTF.

The gene calls are TRBV28 and TRBJ1-1; tentatively, D is TRBD1 (5 bases). Between the trimmed V and J ends, which lost 6 bases and 0 bases, there was a span of 29 bases. Germline assignment: CDR1 MDHEN and CDR2 SYDVKM. The CDR3 has 20 residues. The CDR3 region is CASSQSGAGYPFFMNTEAFF. The CDR3 DNA sequence: TGTGCCAGCAGCCAAAGTGGAGCAGGGTACCCTTTCTTCATGAACACTGAAGCTTTCTTT.

The chain couples TRBV3-1 (or the pseudogene TRBV3-2) to TRBJ2-3; 9 nucleotides agree with TRBD2. Looked up from germline, CDR1 is LGHDT and CDR2 is YNNKEL (reference sequence). Trimming cost V 0 bases and J 2 bases; bases outside gene matches: 12. The CDR3 runs to 19 residues. The CDR3, as DNA: TGTGCCAGCAGCCAAGAAATTAGCGGGGGTGGCCGTGTCACAGATACGCAGTATTTT. Protein: CASSQEISGGGRVTDTQYF.

This chain links TRBV7-2 with TRBJ2-5; possible D gene TRBD2, 5 bases. Germline-derived CDR1 and CDR2 are SGHTA and FQGNSA. The CDR3 covers 15 residues. Trimming removed 0 bases from V and 3 bases from J, with 11 bases in between. The CDR3 DNA follows: TGTGCCAGCAGCTTAGCCGGGTGGCGGGAAGAGACCCAGTACTTC. Amino acid sequence: CASSLAGWREETQYF.

This clone was detected a few times. The rearrangement uses TRBV7-3 and TRBJ2-1; D might be TRBD1 (6 bases). V was trimmed by 5 bases and J by 5 bases, leaving 10 bases between them. The CDR3 is 13 residues long. Germline V gene sequence: CDR1 SGHTA, CDR2 FQGTGA. This chain's CDR3 is CASSANRDNEQFF. For the CDR3, the DNA is TGTGCCAGCAGCGCGAACAGGGACAATGAGCAGTTCTTC.

This clone was seen just once. The chain couples TRBV18 to TRBJ2-3, with 10 bases matching TRBD1. Germline lookup yields CDR1 KGHSH and CDR2 LQKENI. V lost 1 base to trimming and J lost 5 bases; unmatched junction nucleotides: 9. The CDR3 runs to 17 residues. CDR3 amino acids: CASSPLPGTGAVDTQYF. For the CDR3, the DNA is TGTGCCAGCTCACCACTTCCCGGGACAGGGGCAGTAGATACGCAGTATTTT.

The rearrangement uses TRBV7-9 and TRBJ2-2, with no clear D. Germline CDR1 reads SEHNR; CDR2 reads FQNEAQ (reference sequence). V lost 1 base and J lost 1, with 4 bases in between. CDR3 length equals 14 residues. The DNA for the CDR3 is TGTGCCAGCAGCTTAGTCCGGAACACCGGGGAGCTGTTTTTT. Translation: CASSLVRNTGELFF. Variable domain in full (rest from reference TRBV7-9 and TRBJ2-2): DTGVSQNPRHKITKRGQNVTFRCDPISEHNRLYWYRQTLGQGPEFLTYFQNEAQLEKSRLLSDRFSAERPKGSFSTLEIQRTEQGDSAMYLCASSLVRNTGELFFGEGSRLTVL.

V usage is TRBV6-6 and J usage is TRBJ1-1; the D is unclear. The CDR3 contains 12 residues. Germline V gene sequence: CDR1 MNHNY, CDR2 SVGAGI (reference sequence). Trimming took off 8 bases at V and 2 bases at J, with 9 bases between the two ends. CDR3 region: CASVLGNTEAFF. The CDR3 DNA reads as TGTGCCAGCGTATTGGGCAACACTGAAGCTTTCTTT.